This T cell receptor beta chain was identified in a study of cytomegalovirus exposure and HLA in healthy donors. Overall study context: Early released data had about 85 million unique TCRs, all coming from HLA-typed donors.

Of note for this clone: No antigen is known for it.

Study-wide results and caveats: V- and J-gene trimming of TCR beta was linked (in a later analysis) to a missense DCLRE1C variant. A highly shared variant cluster was judged a likely technical artifact.

Use of 60 Vbeta and 13 Jbeta primers characterized the PCR. Using immunoSEQ multiplex PCR, the repertoire was profiled, and TCRdb retains in-frame clones only, with some absent. The sample includes under 200,000 clones, approximately 86% of them seen just once. The source material was PBMCs. The clonotype originates from a woman aged 25-40 years in good health and CMV-seronegative.

CDR3 in DNA: TGTGCCAGCTCCCGGGGGGGCGACTCCTACGAGCAGTACTTC. This translates into CASSRGGDSYEQYF. V is TRBV2 and J is TRBJ2-7, with 8 bases identical to TRBD2. Germline-derived CDR1 and CDR2 are SNHLY and FYNNEI. The length of the CDR3 is 14 residues. The J segment lost 0 bases and the V segment lost 8 bases, leaving 6 bases of the junction unmatched. Drawing the rest from reference TRBV2 and TRBJ2-7, the complete variable domain is EPEVTQTPSHQVTQMGQEVILRCVPISNHLYFYWYRQILGQKVEFLVSFYNNEISEKSEIFDDQFSVERPDGSNFTLKIRSTKLEDSAMYFCASSRGGDSYEQYFGPGTRLTVT.